What follows describes a single T cell receptor beta chain. The junction shows a germline mismatch at one end, possibly a read error. The data originate from a study of shared clonotypes between healthy human individuals. The CDR3 contains 15 residues. CDR1 and CDR2 (germline): SGHAT, FQDESV (reference sequence). TCRdb keeps only in-frame clones here, not all; method: immunoSEQ multiplex PCR. The table includes 2 million to 2.5 million clones, roughly 93% detected once. The origin of this receptor is a man between 18 and 29 years old in good health. Some clones in this sample may be carry-over from other donors' samples. The sample taken for sequencing was naive CD4+ T cells from PBMCs. Subset in this sample: CD45RA+ positively selected. The chain recombines TRBV11-1 with TRBJ2-3, with TRBD2 matching 11 bases. CDR3 in amino acids: CASRLAGGLKDTQYF. CDR3 sequence (DNA): TGTGCCAGCAGATTAGCGGGAGGGTTGAAGGATACGCAGTATTTT.